Listed here are 5 T cell receptor beta chains from one sample, sequenced in a study of regulatory T cells in long-lasting Graves disease (dated by TCRdb to the early 2020s). This sample's time point label indicates: newly diagnosed GD, antithyroid drugs for less than 3 months. RNA was extracted from PBMCs in TRIzol for both TCR sequencing and RNA sequencing. Library preparation was by multiplex PCR. Sequencing took place on an Illumina HiSeq 4000. iRepertoire HTBI primers and Arm-PCR amplification of CDR3 regions were used to construct TCR beta libraries. Clones were called with MiXCR by TCRdb after fastp trimmed the public reads at Q25, and only in-frame beta chains were retained. Rows are combined by CDR3 protein, so each entry shows the most common genes and DNA. This sample has some 560,000 distinct CDR3 sequences in its table, and around 16% of those were observed once. Clones ranked in the top ten supply around 25% of the sample.

The data also belong to a second study, concerning T cells in Graves' hyperthyroidism and ophthalmopathy.

Sequencing used peripheral blood mononuclear cells (PBMCs), obtained at new diagnosis, from a patient treated with antithyroid drugs. Receptor source: a woman aged 35 to 60 with Graves disease. Donor details come from another sample of the same person, matched by shared clones.

In its sample, this clonotype was seen many times. The chain employs TRBV2 and TRBJ2-7, with 7 positions matching TRBD2. Unmatched junction bases numbered 10, after V lost 5 bases and J lost 3 bases. Looked up from germline, CDR1 is SNHLY and CDR2 is FYNNEI. CDR3 length: 15 residues. This chain's CDR3 is CASSYLAGSLYEQYF. CDR3 DNA sequence: TGTGCCAGCAGTTACTTAGCGGGTTCCCTCTACGAGCAGTACTTC.

There are a few counts of this clonotype. This chain uses TRBV6-5 with TRBJ2-2, with a possible D match to TRBD2 (5 bases). Trimming removed 2 bases at V and 3 bases at J, with 13 bases between. Germline-derived CDR1 and CDR2 are MNHEY and SVGAGI. The CDR3 covers 16 residues. In DNA, the CDR3 is TGTGCCAGCAGTTACAGTTACGGGGTTGACACCGGGGAGCTGTTTTTT. This sequence encodes CASSYSYGVDTGELFF.

The table lists this clonotype with many counts. This chain uses TRBV28 with TRBJ1-6; perhaps TRBD1 as D (5 bases). V lost 6 bases and J 10 bases, leaving 16 bases between the germline ends. This CDR3 is 14 amino acids long. Germline CDR1 reads MDHEN; CDR2 reads SYDVKM. The CDR3 loop reads CASSMQGGASPLHF. The CDR3 DNA reads as TGTGCCAGCAGCATGCAGGGTGGGGCCTCACCCCTCCACTTT.

This clonotype was detected ten times or more. This chain connects TRBV3-1 to TRBJ2-1; 7 bases match TRBD2. Trimming took 1 base from V and 4 from J; bases not matched to a gene: 4. Germline V gene sequence: CDR1 LGHDT, CDR2 YNNKEL (reference sequence). The CDR3 contains 15 residues. CDR3 loop: CASSQVGGSYNEQFF. In DNA, the CDR3 is TGTGCCAGCAGCCAAGTGGGGGGGTCTTACAATGAGCAGTTCTTC.

The CDR3 DNA is TGTGCCAGCAGCCAAGCTCGGGCAGGACCTTACGAGCAGTACTTC. It encodes CASSQARAGPYEQYF. V usage is TRBV3-1 and J usage is TRBJ2-7; D is ambiguous. CDR1 LGHDT and CDR2 YNNKEL come from the germline V gene (reference sequence). Trimming removed 1 base from V and 4 bases from J, with 14 bases in between. This CDR3 contains 15 residues.